The source of this TCR beta chain is a study of blood T cell repertoires in COVID-19. About the research overall: Spain, Italy and the United States supplied samples that represented acute and convalescent COVID-19. The cDNA or gDNA used as material had been derived from T cells, B-cell-depleted T cells, or PBMCs.

The protocol was immunoSEQ multiplex PCR, while the TCRdb copy is restricted to in-frame clones and leaves out a portion. The sample contains approximately 120,000 clones, approximately 84% of which appear only once. This clone was seen only a few times. This CDR3 has 14 residues. Germline V gives CDR1 LGHDT, CDR2 YNNKEL (reference sequence). V was shortened by 4 bases and J by 2 bases, with 12 bases between the two germline ends. Sequencing input: peripheral blood. The receptor comes from a human donor in a cohort sampled during active COVID-19. The chain carries TRBV3-1 (or the pseudogene TRBV3-2) and TRBJ2-7; D might be TRBD1 (5 bases). DNA of the CDR3: TGTGCCAGCAGCCTTACAGGAAAACCCTACGAGCAGTACTTC. Amino acids: CASSLTGKPYEQYF.